This is a list of T cell receptor beta chains from one sample in a study of blood T cell repertoires in COVID-19. TCRdb keeps only in-frame clones here, not all; method: immunoSEQ multiplex PCR. Of some 260,000 clones in the sample, 88% were seen once. Sequenced sample: peripheral blood. Source of these receptors: a human donor in a cohort sampled during active COVID-19. CDR3s include the opening cysteine and the closing phenylalanine or tryptophan. Fields, in order: D gene, V gene, clone size, J gene, CDR3 protein, CDR3 DNA. D genes are given only for firm matches. Not every row has a clone size; where given, it reads once, few, many or a size class.

>-|TRBV19|-|TRBJ2-7
CASSSEALPYYEQYF
TGTGCCAGTAGTTCTGAGGCGTTGCCATACTACGAGCAGTACTTC
>-|TRBV5-6|-|TRBJ1-2
CASSLQGAQINYGYTF
TGTGCCAGCAGCTTGCAAGGGGCCCAGATTAACTATGGCTACACCTTC
>-|TRBV6-2/TRBV6-3|-|TRBJ1-5
CASSTRTGNQPQHF
TGTGCCAGCAGTACACGGACGGGGAATCAGCCCCAGCATTTT
>-|TRBV6-5|-|TRBJ1-2
CASRSNAFNYGYTF
TGTGCCAGCCGATCTAATGCTTTTAACTATGGCTACACCTTC
>TRBD2|TRBV5-1|-|TRBJ2-5
CASSLAGGETQYF
TGCGCCAGCAGCTTGGCCGGGGGGGAGACCCAGTACTTC
>TRBD2|TRBV7-2|-|TRBJ2-7
CASSLISGGQYF
TGTGCCAGCAGCTTAATCAGCGGGGGGCAGTACTTC
>TRBD1|TRBV5-4|-|TRBJ2-5
CASSPPPGQGLETQYF
TGTGCCAGCAGCCCTCCACCGGGACAGGGGCTGGAGACCCAGTACTTC
>TRBD2|TRBV20-1|once|TRBJ2-3
CSASFSGGNTQYF
TGCAGTGCTAGTTTTAGCGGGGGAAATACGCAGTATTTT
>-|TRBV11-2|few|TRBJ1-1
CASSLGGPAEAFF
TGTGCCAGCAGCTTAGGCGGTCCGGCTGAAGCTTTCTTT
>TRBD1|TRBV5-4|-|TRBJ1-4
CASSSGTGGRANEKLFF
TGTGCCAGCAGCTCCGGGACAGGGGGACGTGCTAATGAAAAACTGTTTTTT
>TRBD2|TRBV30|-|TRBJ2-7
CAWSVERELHEQYF
TGTGCCTGGAGTGTAGAGCGGGAGCTCCACGAGCAGTACTTC
>-|TRBV28|-|TRBJ2-3
CASSPTARAQYF
TGTGCCAGCAGCCCCACCGCTCGAGCGCAGTATTTT
>TRBD1|TRBV28|-|TRBJ1-1
CASSFQSGQSEAFF
TGTGCCAGCAGTTTTCAGTCGGGACAGTCCGAAGCTTTCTTT